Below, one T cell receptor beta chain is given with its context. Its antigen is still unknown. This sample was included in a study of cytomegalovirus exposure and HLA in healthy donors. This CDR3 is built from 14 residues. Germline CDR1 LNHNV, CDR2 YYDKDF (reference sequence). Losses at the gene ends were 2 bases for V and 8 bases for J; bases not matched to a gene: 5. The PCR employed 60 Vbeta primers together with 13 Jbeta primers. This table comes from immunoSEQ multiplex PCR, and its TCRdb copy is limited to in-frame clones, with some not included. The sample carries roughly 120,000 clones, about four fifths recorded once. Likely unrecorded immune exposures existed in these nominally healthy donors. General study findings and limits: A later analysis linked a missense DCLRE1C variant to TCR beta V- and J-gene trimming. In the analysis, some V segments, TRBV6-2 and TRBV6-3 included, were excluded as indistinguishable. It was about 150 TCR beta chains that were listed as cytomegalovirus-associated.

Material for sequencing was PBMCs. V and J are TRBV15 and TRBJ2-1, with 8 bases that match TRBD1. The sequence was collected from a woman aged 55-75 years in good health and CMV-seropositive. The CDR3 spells CATSRPWTGYEQFF. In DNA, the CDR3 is TGTGCCACCAGCAGACCATGGACAGGGTATGAGCAGTTCTTC.